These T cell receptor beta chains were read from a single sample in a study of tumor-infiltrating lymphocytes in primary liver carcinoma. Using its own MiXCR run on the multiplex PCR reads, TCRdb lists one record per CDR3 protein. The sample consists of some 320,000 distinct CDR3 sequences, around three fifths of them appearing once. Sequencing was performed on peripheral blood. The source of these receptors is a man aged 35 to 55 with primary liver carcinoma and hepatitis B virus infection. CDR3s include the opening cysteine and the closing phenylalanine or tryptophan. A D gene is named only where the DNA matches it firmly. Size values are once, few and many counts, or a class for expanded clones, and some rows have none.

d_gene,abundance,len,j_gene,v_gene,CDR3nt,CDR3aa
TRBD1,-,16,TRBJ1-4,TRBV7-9,TGTGCCAGCAGCTTAGGCAATGGACAGGGTTATGAAAAACTGTTTTTT,CASSLGNGQGYEKLFF
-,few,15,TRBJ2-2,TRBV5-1,TGCGCCAGCAGCCCTTGGACTCTCAACACCGGGGAGCTGTTTTTT,CASSPWTLNTGELFF
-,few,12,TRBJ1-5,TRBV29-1,TGCAGCACTGGCGGGGCGGGGCAGCCCCAGCATTTT,CSTGGAGQPQHF
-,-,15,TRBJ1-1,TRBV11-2,TGTGCCAGCAGTCCTATGGTCGGGGGGCGGACTGTAGCTTTCTTT,CASSPMVGGRTVAFF
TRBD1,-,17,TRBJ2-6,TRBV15,TGTGCCACCAGCGAGGGGGCCCGTAGCTCTGGGACCAACGTCCTGACTTTC,CATSEGARSSGTNVLTF
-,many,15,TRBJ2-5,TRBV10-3,TGTGCCATCAGCCTAAGCCCCGACAGGAAAGAGACCCAGTACTTC,CAISLSPDRKETQYF
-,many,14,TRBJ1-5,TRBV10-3,TGTGCCATCAGCGCAGGGGATGGCAATCAGCCCCAGCATTTT,CAISAGDGNQPQHF
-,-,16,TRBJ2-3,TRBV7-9,TGTGCCAGCAGCCCAGGGACGGACGGGGACACAGAAACGCAGTATTTT,CASSPGTDGDTETQYF
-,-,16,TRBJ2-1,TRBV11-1,TGTGCCAGCAGCCCAAACTGGCGGACTGTTTACAATGAGCAGTTCTTC,CASSPNWRTVYNEQFF
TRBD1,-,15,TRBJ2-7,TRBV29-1,TGCAGCGCCCTATACGGACAGGGAAGGTCCTACGAGCAGTACTTC,CSALYGQGRSYEQYF
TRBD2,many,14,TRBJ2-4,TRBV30,TGTGCCTGGAGTAGGGGGACTAGCGGTAACATTCAGTACTTC,CAWSRGTSGNIQYF
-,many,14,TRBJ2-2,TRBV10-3,TGTGCCATCAGCCGGGAACGGGAAGCCGGGGAGCTGTTTTTT,CAISREREAGELFF
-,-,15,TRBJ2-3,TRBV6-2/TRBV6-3,TGTGCCAGCAGTAACCCCCGTATGAGCACAGATACGCAGTATTTT,CASSNPRMSTDTQYF
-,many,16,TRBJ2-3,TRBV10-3,TGTGCCATCAGTGGGATACAGGGGACTAGCACAGATACGCAGTATTTT,CAISGIQGTSTDTQYF
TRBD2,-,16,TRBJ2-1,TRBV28,TGTGCTAGCAGTCCCCTCGGTTTAGCGGGAAATAATGAGCAGTTCTTC,CASSPLGLAGNNEQFF
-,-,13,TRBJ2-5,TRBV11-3,TGTGGCAGCAGCACTAGCCGCGAAGAGACCCAATACTTC,CGSSTSREETQYF
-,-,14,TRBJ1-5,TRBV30,TGTGCCTGGAGTGGGGGGGACGGCAATCAGTCCCAGCATTTT,CAWSGGDGNQSQHF
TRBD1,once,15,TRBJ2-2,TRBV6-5,TGTGCCAGCAGCCCGACAGGGCATTACACCGGGGAGCTGTTTTTT,CASSPTGHYTGELFF
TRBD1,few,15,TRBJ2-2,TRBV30,TGTGCCTGGAGGAGTAGACAGGGAACCCACGGGGAGCTGTTTTTT,CAWRSRQGTHGELFF
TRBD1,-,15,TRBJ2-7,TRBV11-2,TGTGTCAACAGCTTACAACAGGGGCCCGCCTACGAGCAGTATTTC,CVNSLQQGPAYEQYF
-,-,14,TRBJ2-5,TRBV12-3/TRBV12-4,TGTGCCAGCAGTTTAAGGGGGACCAAAGAGACCCAGTACTTC,CASSLRGTKETQYF
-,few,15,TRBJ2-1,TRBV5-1,TGCGCCAGCAGCTCGGGGGTCGGCAGGAACAATGAGCAGTTCTTC,CASSSGVGRNNEQFF
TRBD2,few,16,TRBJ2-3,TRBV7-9,TGTGCCAGCAGCTTAAACCCGGGACTAGCAACAGATACGCAGTATTTT,CASSLNPGLATDTQYF
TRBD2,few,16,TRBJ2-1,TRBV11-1,TGTGCCAGCAGCCTCCTAATAGCGGGGCAGTATAATGAGCAGTTCTTC,CASSLLIAGQYNEQFF
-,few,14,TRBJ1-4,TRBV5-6,TGTGCCAGCAGCTTACCGGGACATAGCGAAAAACTGTTTTTT,CASSLPGHSEKLFF
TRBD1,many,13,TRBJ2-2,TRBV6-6,TGTGCCGAGACAGGGAGTAACACCGGGGAGCTGTTTTTT,CAETGSNTGELFF
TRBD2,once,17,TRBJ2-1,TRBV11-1,TGTGCCAGCAGCTCGTCCGGGAGCGGGAGCTCCTACGATGAGCTGTTCTTC,CASSSSGSGSSYDELFF
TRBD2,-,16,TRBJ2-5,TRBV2,TGTGCCAGCAGTTTCAGGTATACGGCGGGAGAAGGGACCCAGTACTTC,CASSFRYTAGEGTQYF
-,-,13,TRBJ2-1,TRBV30,TGTGCCTGGGGGGTTCTCCTCGTCGGTGAGCAGTTCTTC,CAWGVLLVGEQFF
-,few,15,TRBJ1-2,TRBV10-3,TGTGCCATCAGTACCCTCCGTGAGGGGGGCAATGGCTACGCCTTC,CAISTLREGGNGYAF
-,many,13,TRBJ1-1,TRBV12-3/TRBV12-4,TGTGCCAGCAGTAGCATAGACAGGCTTGAAGCTTTCTTT,CASSSIDRLEAFF
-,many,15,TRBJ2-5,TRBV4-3,TGCGCCAGCAGCCAAGCAGTCCGTTTGACTGAGACCCAGTACTTC,CASSQAVRLTETQYF
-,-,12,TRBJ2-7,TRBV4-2,TGTACCAGCAGTCAAGATCGGAACGAGCAGTACTTC,CTSSQDRNEQYF
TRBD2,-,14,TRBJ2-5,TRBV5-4,TGTGCCAGCAGCCGGGAGGCGGCCCAAGAGACCCGGTACTTC,CASSREAAQETRYF
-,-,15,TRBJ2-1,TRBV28,TGTGCCAGCAGTTTAGTGGGAGGGACAGAAAATGAGCAGTTCTTC,CASSLVGGTENEQFF
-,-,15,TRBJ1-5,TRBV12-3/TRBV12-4,TGTGCCAGCAGGCCCGGGATGGCTAGCAATCAGCCCCAGCATTTT,CASRPGMASNQPQHF
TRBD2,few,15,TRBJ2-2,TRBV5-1,TGCGCCAGCAGCTTTAGCGGGAGGGACACCGGGGAGCTGTTTTTT,CASSFSGRDTGELFF
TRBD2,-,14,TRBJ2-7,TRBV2,TGTGCCAGCGGGAGGGACGGGGGAGACTACGAGCAGTACTTC,CASGRDGGDYEQYF
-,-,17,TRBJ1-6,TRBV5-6,TGTGCCAGCAGCCGCCCGTCAGGGCGCTCGGGAGACGCACCCCTCTACTTT,CASSRPSGRSGDAPLYF
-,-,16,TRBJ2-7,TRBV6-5,TGTGCCAGCAATTACTCCTCGGGCCCAAGCTCCTACGAGCAGTACTTC,CASNYSSGPSSYEQYF
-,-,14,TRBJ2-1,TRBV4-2,TGTGCCAACAGCCAAGTCGGAGCTGCGAATGAGCAGTTCTTC,CANSQVGAANEQFF
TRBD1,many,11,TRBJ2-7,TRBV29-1,TGCAGCGTTCGACAGGGTAACGAGCAGTACTTC,CSVRQGNEQYF
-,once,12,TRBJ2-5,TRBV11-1,TGTGCCAGCAGCAGCAGCCAAGAGGCCCAGTGCTTC,CASSSSQEAQCF
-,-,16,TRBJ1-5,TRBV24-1,TGTGCCACCAGTGACGCCGCAGGGGTGGAGGATCGGCCCCAGCATTTT,CATSDAAGVEDRPQHF
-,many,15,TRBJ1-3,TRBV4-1,TGCGCCAGCAGCCAAAAGTTCGTCTCTGGAAACACCATATATTTT,CASSQKFVSGNTIYF
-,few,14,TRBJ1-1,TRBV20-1,TGCAGTGCTAGCCCAACCGGGTTAGACACTGAAGCTTTCTTT,CSASPTGLDTEAFF
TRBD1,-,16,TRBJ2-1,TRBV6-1,TGTGCCAGCACCTGGGACAGGGCTTACTTGGACAATGAGCAGTTCTTC,CASTWDRAYLDNEQFF